A selection of T cell receptor beta chains follows, all from one sample in a study of blood T cell repertoires in COVID-19. Using immunoSEQ multiplex PCR, the repertoire was profiled, and TCRdb retains in-frame clones only, with some absent. The sample contains nearly 95,000 clones, around 87% of which appear only once. Material for sequencing was peripheral blood. These receptors all come from a human donor with acute or convalescent COVID-19. The donor label of this sample is uncertain. CDR3s include the opening cysteine and the closing phenylalanine or tryptophan. The order of the fields is V gene, clone size, J gene, D gene, CDR3 DNA, CDR3 protein. A D gene is named only where the DNA matches it firmly. Only some rows state a clone size, as once, few, many or a class for expanded clones.

TRBV5-6	.	TRBJ1-1	.	TGTGCCAGCAGCCCAAAACAGGGTTCCACTGAAGCTTTCTTT	CASSPKQGSTEAFF
TRBV30	.	TRBJ1-2	TRBD1	TGTGCCTGGCAGCGGACAGGGGGAACTTATGGCTACACCTTC	CAWQRTGGTYGYTF
TRBV5-4	.	TRBJ2-7	TRBD2	TGTGCCAGCAGCTTCCAGCGGGGGAACGAGCAGTACTTC	CASSFQRGNEQYF
TRBV29-1	.	TRBJ2-5	TRBD1	TGCAGCGTAGACCGGGACAGGGCAGAGACCCAGTACTTC	CSVDRDRAETQYF
TRBV15	.	TRBJ2-2	.	TGTGCCACCAGCAGAGATCGACTGTCGAACACCGGGGAGCTGTTTTTT	CATSRDRLSNTGELFF
TRBV28	.	TRBJ1-2	.	TGTGCCAGCAGTTTGCGGGGGCGGGGGTCTTGGTATGGCTACACCTTC	CASSLRGRGSWYGYTF
TRBV2	once	TRBJ1-4	TRBD1	TGTGCCAGCAGGTGGACAGGGGTTTGGGGGAAACTGTTTTTT	CASRWTGVWGKLFF
TRBV27	.	TRBJ2-7	.	TGTGCCAGCAGTTTAGGGGCAGGCTCTTCCTACGAGCAGTACTTC	CASSLGAGSSYEQYF
TRBV28	.	TRBJ2-7	.	TGTGCCACGGGGGTCGCGTACGAGCAGTACTTC	CATGVAYEQYF
TRBV7-9	few	TRBJ1-4	.	TGTGCCAGCAGCTTAGCTGGGCCAGGGGCGAATGAAAAACTGTTTTTT	CASSLAGPGANEKLFF
TRBV11-1	few	TRBJ2-3	TRBD2	TGTGCCAGCAGCTCCCAAGCGGGGGGTACAGATACGCAGTATTTT	CASSSQAGGTDTQYF
TRBV5-1	.	TRBJ1-6	.	TGCGCCAGCAGCCTCGTTCAGAACAGGTATAATTCACCCCTCCACTTT	CASSLVQNRYNSPLHF
TRBV2	.	TRBJ1-1	TRBD1	TGTGCCAGCAGTGGCGGACAGGGGACGAACACTGAAGCTTTCTTT	CASSGGQGTNTEAFF
TRBV12-5	.	TRBJ2-4	.	TGTGCTAGTGGTTTGGTACTTTTTCAGGATTCCGGCATTCAGTACTTC	CASGLVLFQDSGIQYF
TRBV6-5	.	TRBJ2-3	TRBD1	TGTGCCAGCGGAGAACAGGGGGACAGCACAGATACGCAGTATTTT	CASGEQGDSTDTQYF
TRBV11-2	.	TRBJ2-5	TRBD1	TGTGCCAGCAGCTTATCGGGACAGGGGTGGGAGACCCAGTACTTC	CASSLSGQGWETQYF
TRBV28	.	TRBJ1-1	TRBD1	TGTGCCAGCAGTTTAACAGGGGGCCTAAGTGAAGCTTTCTTT	CASSLTGGLSEAFF
TRBV18	.	TRBJ2-2	TRBD1	TGTGCCAGCTCACCACCGGGACAGGGTCCCATCGGGGAGCTGTTTTTT	CASSPPGQGPIGELFF
TRBV11-3	.	TRBJ2-2	TRBD2	TGTGCCAGCAGCTTAGGAGGGCTGGGGAGGGGTAACACCGGGGAGCTGTTTTTT	CASSLGGLGRGNTGELFF
TRBV21-1	.	TRBJ2-3	.	TGTGCCAGCGAGGGGGGGCCTGGCACAGATACGCAGTATTTT	CASEGGPGTDTQYF
TRBV2	once	TRBJ1-2	.	TGTGCCAGCAGTGAGTCAAACTATGGCTACACCTTC	CASSESNYGYTF
TRBV9	once	TRBJ2-5	.	TGTGCCAGCAGCGTAGGAGGGAGGCAAGAGACCCAGTACTTC	CASSVGGRQETQYF
TRBV5-1	.	TRBJ2-7	.	TGCGCCAGCAGCTTGGGACACAGGTACGAGCAGTACTTC	CASSLGHRYEQYF
TRBV21-1	.	TRBJ2-7	.	TGTGCCAGCAGCAATAGGGCAGCGGTTAACTCCTACGAGCAGTACTTC	CASSNRAAVNSYEQYF
TRBV3-1/TRBV3-2	.	TRBJ1-4	.	TGTGCCAGCAGCCAAGATCTTGGTGTATTTGGCGAAAAACTGTTTTTT	CASSQDLGVFGEKLFF
TRBV18	.	TRBJ2-2	.	TGTGCCAGTTCACCAGTCGGGGGGCTGAACACCGGGGAGCTGTTTTTT	CASSPVGGLNTGELFF
TRBV28	.	TRBJ1-2	.	TGTGCCAGCAGTTTATTACAGGCTAACTATGGCTACACCTTC	CASSLLQANYGYTF
TRBV6-5	.	TRBJ1-2	.	TGTGCCAGCAGGAGCAATGCCTATGGCTACACCTTC	CASRSNAYGYTF
TRBV21-1	.	TRBJ1-5	.	TGTGCCAGCAGCAAAGACAAGGGGATGCCCCAGCATTTT	CASSKDKGMPQHF
TRBV2	.	TRBJ1-6	TRBD1	TGTGCCAGCACCAGCCAGGACAGGGGTAATTCACCCCTCCACTTT	CASTSQDRGNSPLHF
TRBV18	.	TRBJ1-3	.	TGTGCCAGCTCACTCGACAACTCTGGAAACACCATATATTTT	CASSLDNSGNTIYF
TRBV18	.	TRBJ1-4	.	TGTGCCAGCCAACGTAGGGGTAGCCCTGACGGACATGAAAAACTGTTTTTT	CASQRRGSPDGHEKLFF
TRBV3-1/TRBV3-2	.	TRBJ2-1	TRBD2	TGTGCCAGCAGCCCTCTAGCGGGGGGTTACAATGAGCAGTTCTTC	CASSPLAGGYNEQFF
TRBV5-1	.	TRBJ2-5	TRBD2	TGCGCCAGCAGCTTGGGACTAGCGGGGGGGCTTGAGACCCAGTACTTC	CASSLGLAGGLETQYF
TRBV28	.	TRBJ2-7	.	TGTGCCAGCAGTTTGTCGACACTTTCCTCCTACGAGCAGTACTTC	CASSLSTLSSYEQYF
TRBV24-1	.	TRBJ2-7	.	TGTGCCACCAGTGGGCAGGGAAACGAGCAGTACTTC	CATSGQGNEQYF
TRBV18	.	TRBJ1-1	TRBD1	TGTGCCAGCTCACCGCGTGGACAGGGGGCAGGGACTGAAGCTTTCTTT	CASSPRGQGAGTEAFF
TRBV4-3	.	TRBJ2-7	.	TGCGCCAGCAGTTCCCGGCAAGGGGACGAGCAGTACTTC	CASSSRQGDEQYF
TRBV7-8	once	TRBJ2-5	.	TGTGCCAGCAGCCTCCGCCAAGAGACCCAGTACTTC	CASSLRQETQYF
TRBV7-9	.	TRBJ1-2	.	TGTGCCAGCAGCTTTTCGGGACAACATAACTATGGCTACACCTTC	CASSFSGQHNYGYTF
TRBV12-3/TRBV12-4	.	TRBJ1-2	.	TGTGCCAGCAGTTTATGGTCAGGGTACGGCTACACCTTC	CASSLWSGYGYTF
TRBV29-1	.	TRBJ1-2	TRBD1	TGCAGCGTGGAAGAAACAGGGGGTAGAACCTTC	CSVEETGGRTF
TRBV7-3	.	TRBJ2-2	TRBD1	TGTGCCAGCAGCCCGACAGGGGCCGGGGAGCTGTTTTTT	CASSPTGAGELFF
TRBV6-1	.	TRBJ2-1	.	TGTGCCAGCAGTGACAGGGGCTCCTACAATGAGCAGTTCTTC	CASSDRGSYNEQFF
TRBV29-1	once	TRBJ2-7	TRBD1	TGCAGCGTATCTTGGGACAGATCACTACGAGAGCAGTACTTC	CSVSWDRSLREQYF
TRBV7-2	.	TRBJ2-5	TRBD2	TGTGCCAGCAGCTTAGTTGGCGGGGGTAAAGAGACCCAGTACTTC	CASSLVGGGKETQYF
TRBV3-1/TRBV3-2	.	TRBJ2-1	TRBD2	TGTGCCAGCAGCCAAGGGAACCCGGGGGGGCGGATCTCCTACAATGAGCAGTTCTTC	CASSQGNPGGRISYNEQFF
TRBV18	few	TRBJ2-2	.	TGTGCCAGCTCGCCTCGGGGGGCCGGTGATGACACCGGGGAGCTGTTTTTT	CASSPRGAGDDTGELFF
TRBV3-1/TRBV3-2	.	TRBJ2-2	.	TGTGCCAGCAGCCGCCTTGCGGGACCCAGGACCGGGGAGCTGTTTTTT	CASSRLAGPRTGELFF
TRBV19	.	TRBJ1-5	.	TGTGCTTCTCAAGGAGGCTTTTTAGGCAATCAGCCCCAGCATTTT	CASQGGFLGNQPQHF
TRBV10-1	.	TRBJ1-4	TRBD1	TGCGCCAGCAGTGAGTCGTACAGGGGGAAGGAAAAACTGTTTTTT	CASSESYRGKEKLFF
TRBV28	few	TRBJ1-5	.	TGTGCCAGCAGTGACCCCCAAGGGGGACTAGGTCAGCATTTT	CASSDPQGGLGQHF
TRBV18	.	TRBJ1-1	TRBD1	TGTGCCAGCTCACCACCAACCACAGGGGGCGTAAAGACTGAAGCTTTCTTT	CASSPPTTGGVKTEAFF
TRBV27	.	TRBJ2-7	TRBD1	TGTGCCAGCAGGGTAACAGGGCAGGGGGCCTACGAGCAGTACTTC	CASRVTGQGAYEQYF
TRBV23-1	.	TRBJ2-3	TRBD1	TGCGCCAGCAGGACGAGTGGGGACAGGGATGCAGATACGCAGTATTTT	CASRTSGDRDADTQYF
TRBV27	.	TRBJ1-2	TRBD1	TGTGCCAGCAGTTTAGGGGGACAGGGTACCTATGGCTACACCTTC	CASSLGGQGTYGYTF
TRBV6-1	.	TRBJ1-4	TRBD1	TGTGCCAGCAGTGTTAAGCCAGGGGGAATCGGGGAAAAACTGTTTTTT	CASSVKPGGIGEKLFF